Presented here are 8 T cell receptor beta chains from one specimen sequenced in a study of identical twins. From the 5' RACE reads, TCRdb called clonotypes with MiXCR, one entry per CDR3 protein. The table lists 1.5 million to 2 million distinct CDR3 sequences, more than 30% of them singletons. Sequencing used cord blood. Source of these receptors: a newborn girl in good health.

J is TRBJ2-7 and V is TRBV25-1, with unresolved D. Germline CDR1 is MGHDK and CDR2 is SYGVNS. This CDR3 comprises 13 residues. Trimming removed 1 base from V and 6 bases from J, with 10 bases in between. The CDR3 nucleotides read TGTGCCAGCAGTGAATTACGTTGGGGCGAGCAGTACTTC. It codes for CASSELRWGEQYF.

This clonotype has more than one count but fewer than ten. V gene TRBV7-2 combines with J gene TRBJ2-7; the match to TRBD2 covers 8 bases. From germline, CDR1 is SGHTA and CDR2 FQGNSA. The V and J ends lost 3 bases and 5 bases, in that order; junction bases with no gene match: 9. The CDR3 length is 15 residues. The CDR3 spells CASSFGGLGSHEQYF. Written as DNA, the CDR3 is TGTGCCAGCAGCTTTGGGGGACTAGGATCCCACGAGCAGTACTTC. Full variable domain (outside the CDR3, taken from reference TRBV7-2 and TRBJ2-7): GAGVSQSPSNKVTEKGKDVELRCDPISGHTALYWYRQSLGQGLEFLIYFQGNSAPDKSGLPSDRFSAERTGGSVSTLTIQRTQQEDSAVYLCASSFGGLGSHEQYFGPGTRLTVT.

This clonotype was seen more than once but under ten times. V usage is TRBV10-3 and J usage is TRBJ2-2; maybe TRBD1 (5 bases). The CDR3 is 16 amino acids. V was trimmed by 0 bases and J by 1 base, leaving 9 bases between them. CDR1 and CDR2 (germline): ENHRY, SYGVKD. CDR3 sequence reads: CAISESLGQNTGELFF. The CDR3, as DNA: TGTGCCATCAGTGAGTCTTTAGGACAGAACACCGGGGAGCTGTTTTTT.

This chain uses TRBV9 with TRBJ1-2, with TRBD1 matching over 7 bases. V shed 4 bases and J 3 bases; nucleotides not matched to a gene: 9. The CDR3 extends over 15 amino acids. Germline V gene lookup returns CDR1 SGDLS and CDR2 YYNGEE. The CDR3, as DNA: TGTGCCAGCAGCCCTCGACAGGGAATCGACTATGGCTACACCTTC. It is translated as CASSPRQGIDYGYTF.

This clonotype was found a few times. J is TRBJ2-7 and V is TRBV20-1; TRBD2 matches 8 bases. Unmatched junction bases numbered 6, after V lost 1 base and J lost 4 bases. Germline CDR1 reads DFQATT; CDR2 reads SNEGSKA (reference sequence). The CDR3 totals 14 residues. DNA for the CDR3: TGCAGTGCTAGAGCCCCGGGACTAGGGTACGAGCAGTACTTC. Protein: CSARAPGLGYEQYF.

This clonotype was seen ten or more times. The V call is TRBV4-2, the J call TRBJ2-3; D is undetermined. Trimming took off 0 bases at V and 5 bases at J, with 6 bases between the two ends. From germline, CDR1 is LGHNA and CDR2 YNFKEQ. The CDR3 contains 13 residues. This chain's CDR3 is CASSQERRDTQYF. The CDR3 DNA reads TGTGCCAGCAGCCAAGAAAGACGAGATACGCAGTATTTT.

This clonotype was picked up a small number of times. The CDR3 coding sequence is TGTGCCAGCGGAGCACAACTAGGGGAGGTGAACACTGAAGCTTTCTTT. Protein: CASGAQLGEVNTEAFF. V usage is TRBV5-5 and J usage is TRBJ1-1, with a tentative D call TRBD1 (5 bases). V was shortened by 7 bases and J by 0 bases, with 19 bases between the two germline ends. The CDR3 covers 16 residues. Per germline, CDR1 SGHKS and CDR2 YYEKEE (reference sequence).

The J gene is TRBJ1-1, the V gene TRBV24-1; the D gene is possibly TRBD1 (5 bases). Trimming stripped 9 bases from V and 0 bases from J, with 16 bases between. The CDR3 sequence is 15 residues long. From germline, CDR1 is KGHDR and CDR2 SFDVKD. The CDR3 is CATGETGLLNTEAFF. CDR3 sequence (DNA): TGTGCCACCGGGGAGACGGGACTCCTGAACACTGAAGCTTTCTTT.